This T cell receptor (beta chain) was profiled in a study of shared clonotypes between healthy human individuals. Study at large: Researchers assigned three CD4 naive, three CD4 memory, two CD8 naive and one CD8 memory plate to each donor.

In the case of this clone: Its antigen is currently unknown.

Running of the assay took place at deep level. Profiled with immunoSEQ multiplex PCR; TCRdb holds only in-frame clones, not every one. This table holds some 1 million clones, about 74% found once. Findings and caveats of the study: The study sampled only blood, and tissue repertoires likely differ. A reduction in generation probabilities was seen for non-shared clonotypes relative to those shared by all four donors.

The clonotype was recovered from a man younger than 35 in good health. The sample was memory CD4+ T cells sorted from blood. Regarding subset: CD45RA-negative fraction.

For the CDR3, the DNA is TGTGCCAGCAGTTTATACTACAGGACAGGAGAGGCTTTCTTT. Translation gives CASSLYYRTGEAFF. The gene calls are TRBV27 and TRBJ1-1, with 7 bases aligning to TRBD1. Germline loops: CDR1 MNHEY, CDR2 SMNVEV (reference sequence). This CDR3 spans 14 amino acids. V lost 1 base to trimming and J lost 11 bases; unmatched junction nucleotides: 10.